This T cell receptor (beta chain) was found in a study of cytomegalovirus exposure and HLA in healthy donors. Whole-study context: Among the roughly 400 donors who were genotyped, roughly 86% fell in the genetic ancestry cluster that is associated with self-reported Caucasian donors. Findings and caveats of the study: It was reported that the classifier diagnosed cytomegalovirus status with high specificity and sensitivity in both the original and validation cohorts. Most subjects had HLA-A and HLA-B alleles reportedly predicted accurately by TCR beta sequences.

CDR1 and CDR2 from the germline V gene are MDHEN and SYDVKM. V lost 4 bases, J lost 2 bases, and 5 bases lay in between. The CDR3 loop spans 12 amino acids. As concerns this clone: Its specificity is unknown.

The PCR was carried out with 60 Vbeta primers and 13 Jbeta primers. The protocol was immunoSEQ multiplex PCR, while the TCRdb copy is restricted to in-frame clones and leaves out a portion. The sample lists 150,000 to 200,000 clones; roughly 90% were seen once. Donors were ostensibly healthy at sampling, although undocumented immune exposures were probable. The specimen sequenced was PBMCs. V and J are TRBV28 and TRBJ1-2, with D hard to call. This clonotype was obtained from a woman aged 18-29 years in good health and CMV-seronegative. The CDR3: CASSSQNYGYTF. CDR3 bases: TGTGCCAGCAGTTCACAGAACTATGGCTACACCTTC.